Shown below are 9 T cell receptor beta chains from a single sample sequenced in a study of blood T cell repertoires in COVID-19 (dated by TCRdb to 2018 to 2021). Libraries were constructed by the immunoSEQ multiplex PCR assay. TCRdb provides this immuneACCESS table in a form limited to in-frame rearrangements. Some clones are lacking; in checked studies, under half of them reflect an unresolved V gene, and why the rest are absent is not known. The sample table records about 84,000 clones; 65% to 85% of these occur just once. Together, the top ten hold roughly 36% of the sample. The sample consisted of peripheral blood. The receptors here all came from an elderly man with active or convalescent COVID-19.

This chain connects TRBV25-1 to TRBJ2-5; 12 nucleotides line up with TRBD1. CDR3 size: 16 residues. Germline CDR1 reads MGHDK; CDR2 reads SYGVNS. Trimming took 5 bases from V and 5 from J; bases not matched to a gene: 9. DNA of the CDR3: TGTGCCAGCAGTACCCCGGGACAGGGGGCTGGTGAGACCCAGTACTTC. Encoded protein: CASSTPGQGAGETQYF. Full variable domain (rest looked up from reference TRBV25-1 and TRBJ2-5): EADIYQTPRYLVIGTGKKITLECSQTMGHDKMYWYQQDPGMELHLIHYSYGVNSTEKGDLSSESTVSRIRTEHFPLTLESARPSHTSQYLCASSTPGQGAGETQYFGPGTRLLVL.

The chain is built from TRBV19 and TRBJ1-4, with D maybe TRBD1 (6 bases). This CDR3 spans 13 amino acids. Germline V gene data show CDR1 as LNHDA and CDR2 as SQIVND (reference sequence). The ends were cut back, 9 bases at V and 8 bases at J, with 16 bases in the middle. Here the CDR3 reads CASQRGREEKLFF. As DNA, the CDR3 is TGTGCCAGCCAGCGGGGGCGCGAAGAAAAACTGTTTTTT.

The table lists this clone with a few counts. The chain links TRBV27 to TRBJ1-4, with D perhaps matching TRBD1 (6 bases). The V end was cut by 3 bases, the J end by 2 bases, with 16 bases between. The germline V gene encodes CDR1 MNHEY and CDR2 SMNVEV (reference sequence). This CDR3 spans 17 amino acids. In DNA form, the CDR3 reads TGTGCCAGCAGTTTGAGGGGGGGGGCAGGGACTAATGAAAAACTGTTTTTT. Translation: CASSLRGGAGTNEKLFF. The full variable domain, completed using reference TRBV27 and TRBJ1-4, is EAQVTQNPRYLITVTGKKLTVTCSQNMNHEYMSWYRQDPGLGLRQIYYSMNVEVTDKGDVPEGYKVSRKEKRNFPLILESPSPNQTSLYFCASSLRGGAGTNEKLFFGSGTQLSVL.

The chain carries TRBV18 and TRBJ1-1; D unresolved. The CDR3 runs 14 residues. The ends were cut back, 0 bases at V and 1 base at J, with 6 bases in the middle. The germline gives CDR1 KGHSH, CDR2 LQKENI. The CDR3 region has the DNA TGTGCCAGCTCACCACCGAGACAGAACACTGAAGCTTTCTTT. As protein: CASSPPRQNTEAFF.

V usage is TRBV18 and J usage is TRBJ2-1, with 8 bases that match TRBD1. Trimming removed 3 bases from V and 7 bases from J; junction bases left unmatched: 5. Germline V gene sequence: CDR1 KGHSH, CDR2 LQKENI. CDR3 size: 14 residues. The CDR3 loop is CASSPDRGGNEQFF. DNA for the CDR3: TGTGCCAGCTCACCCGACAGGGGCGGGAATGAGCAGTTCTTC.

The CDR3 loop is CASNPGLARTGELFF. For the CDR3, the DNA is TGTGCCAGCAACCCGGGACTAGCTCGTACCGGGGAGCTGTTTTTT. The J gene is TRBJ2-2, the V gene TRBV6-5, with 9 nucleotides matching TRBD2. V dropped 7 bases and J dropped 5; count of bases not matched to a gene: 8. CDR1 and CDR2 (germline): MNHEY, SVGAGI. This CDR3 comprises 15 residues.

The chain carries TRBV30 and TRBJ2-3, with D possibly being TRBD2 (6 bases). Germline CDR1 GTSNPN, CDR2 SVGIG (reference sequence). The germline V and J ends were trimmed by 0 bases and 10 bases, with 23 bases remaining between them. The CDR3 is 16 residues long. The DNA for the CDR3 is TGTGCCTGGAGTGTACAACTAGCCGCCGCATTAGGATCGCAGTATTTT. Protein product: CAWSVQLAAALGSQYF.

The chain carries TRBV3-1 (or the pseudogene TRBV3-2) and TRBJ2-7; TRBD2 might be the D (6 bases). There are 16 residues in the CDR3. Germline CDR1 is LGHDT and CDR2 is YNNKEL (reference sequence). Trimming removed 1 base at V and 2 bases at J, with 15 bases between. The CDR3, as DNA: TGTGCCAGCAGCCAAGGCTGGGCGGGGAACCCCTACGAGCAGTACTTC. It codes for CASSQGWAGNPYEQYF.

The chain is built from TRBV30 and TRBJ2-7; 8 nucleotides line up with TRBD1. Trimming at V came to 0 bases and at J to 3 bases, leaving 7 bases not matched to a gene. Germline CDR1 is GTSNPN and CDR2 is SVGIG (reference sequence). The length of the CDR3 is 15 residues. CDR3 DNA: TGTGCCTGGAGTGTACCGAGGACAGGGAGCTACGAGCAGTACTTC. Its translation: CAWSVPRTGSYEQYF.